Presented here are 20 T cell receptor beta chains from one specimen sequenced in a study of shared clonotypes between healthy human individuals. Some clones are missing from TCRdb's copy, which holds only in-frame ones; the method was immunoSEQ multiplex PCR. Of some 360,000 clones listed, less than 85% are singletons. The source material was memory CD4+ T cells sorted from blood. As to subset: CD45RA-negative fraction. All receptors come from a man aged 30 to 39 in good health.

This clone was detected only once. The chain couples TRBV28 to TRBJ1-1; no reliable D call. V was pared by 5 bases and J by 5 bases, with 9 bases between. Germline lookup yields CDR1 MDHEN and CDR2 SYDVKM. This CDR3 comprises 12 residues. The CDR3 nucleotides are TGTGCCAGCAGTGGGATCCGAACTGAAGCTTTCTTT. The encoded protein is CASSGIRTEAFF.

The chain employs TRBV5-1 and TRBJ2-7; 8 nucleotides agree with TRBD2. This CDR3 contains 14 residues. The ends lost 4 bases at V and 6 bases at J; junction bases unmatched: 9. Germline V CDR1 and CDR2: SGHRS, YFSETQ. The CDR3 loop reads CASSQGTRPGEQYF. CDR3 bases: TGCGCCAGCAGCCAGGGGACTAGGCCAGGCGAGCAGTACTTC.

J is TRBJ2-1 and V is TRBV7-2, with 7 bases fitting TRBD2. V shed 0 bases and J 6 bases; nucleotides not matched to a gene: 5. The germline V gene has CDR1 SGHTA and CDR2 FQGNSA. This CDR3 has 15 residues. The CDR3 DNA sequence: TGTGCCAGCAGCTTAGCGGCTAGCGGACTCAATGAGCAGTTCTTC. Translation gives CASSLAASGLNEQFF.

The chain has TRBV11-3 and TRBJ2-3; 7 bases fit TRBD2. CDR3 length equals 13 residues. The trim removed 4 bases at V and 9 bases at J, leaving 7 bases unmatched. CDR1 and CDR2 from the germline V gene are SGHNT and YENEEA. CDR3 protein: CASSSQRRGTQYF. The CDR3, as DNA: TGTGCCAGCAGCTCCCAACGGCGGGGGACGCAGTATTTT.

This chain uses TRBV28 with TRBJ1-5; possibly TRBD1 for D (6 bases). The CDR3 extends over 14 amino acids. V gave up 9 bases and J gave up 2 bases, with 14 bases separating them. The germline V gene encodes CDR1 MDHEN and CDR2 SYDVKM. The CDR3 nucleotides read TGTGCCAGTACTCAGGGGTGGGGCAATCAGCCCCAGCATTTT. Its protein is CASTQGWGNQPQHF.

The chain links TRBV5-1 to TRBJ2-7, with 7 nucleotides matching TRBD1. V was clipped by 3 bases and J by 0 bases; unmatched bases: 6. Germline V lookup: CDR1 SGHRS, CDR2 YFSETQ. This CDR3 has 15 residues. The CDR3, as DNA: TGCGCCAGCAGCTGGGGCGGACAGGTCTCCTACGAGCAGTACTTC. Translation: CASSWGGQVSYEQYF.

The chain employs TRBV5-1 and TRBJ2-3; TRBD2 agrees at 13 bases. Germline trimming cut 4 bases from V and 5 bases from J; bases unmatched to any gene: 7. The CDR3 is 16 amino acids. Germline V gene sequence: CDR1 SGHRS, CDR2 YFSETQ. The DNA for the CDR3 is TGCGCCAGCAGCCCAGGACTAGCGGGAGAGGGAGATACGCAGTATTTT. Translation: CASSPGLAGEGDTQYF. The whole variable domain, filled in from reference TRBV5-1 and TRBJ2-3, reads KAGVTQTPRYLIKTRGQQVTLSCSPISGHRSVSWYQQTPGQGLQFLFEYFSETQRNKGNFPGRFSGRQFSNSRSEMNVSTLELGDSALYLCASSPGLAGEGDTQYFGPGTRLTVL.

The chain has TRBV5-1 and TRBJ2-5, with D possibly TRBD2 on 6 matching bases. This CDR3 has 14 residues. Germline CDR1 is SGHRS and CDR2 is YFSETQ. The V and J ends lost 3 bases and 4 bases respectively, with 13 bases between them. CDR3 sequence: CASSSRGGTETQYF. For the CDR3, the DNA is TGCGCCAGCAGCTCCCGTGGCGGGACAGAGACCCAGTACTTC.

The chain combines TRBV18 with TRBJ2-1; D ambiguous. CDR1 and CDR2 from the germline V gene are KGHSH and LQKENI. This CDR3 is built from 12 residues. V was shortened by 3 bases and J by 5 bases, with 5 bases between the two germline ends. CDR3 protein: CASSPTDNEQFF. The CDR3 DNA reads as TGTGCCAGCTCACCGACGGACAATGAGCAGTTCTTC.

The rearrangement joins TRBV2 to TRBJ2-1; D is perhaps TRBD2 (6 bases). Trimming stripped 4 bases from V and 4 bases from J, with 17 bases between. This CDR3 has 16 amino acids. The germline V gene encodes CDR1 SNHLY and CDR2 FYNNEI. The CDR3 bases are TGTGCCAGCAGTGTTTCGGTGGGGGGAGTGTACAATGAGCAGTTCTTC. Protein: CASSVSVGGVYNEQFF. Variable domain in full (rest from reference TRBV2 and TRBJ2-1): EPEVTQTPSHQVTQMGQEVILRCVPISNHLYFYWYRQILGQKVEFLVSFYNNEISEKSEIFDDQFSVERPDGSNFTLKIRSTKLEDSAMYFCASSVSVGGVYNEQFFGPGTRLTVL.

This clone is a singleton in its sample. The rearrangement uses TRBV5-1 and TRBJ2-7, with 7 bases matching TRBD1. V gave up 0 bases and J gave up 2 bases; unmatched junction bases: 5. The CDR3 has 15 amino acids. The V gene's germline CDR1 is SGHRS and CDR2 YFSETQ. The CDR3 reads CASSLATGVTYEQYF. For the CDR3, the DNA is TGCGCCAGCAGCTTGGCCACAGGGGTCACCTACGAGCAGTACTTC.

The chain has TRBV6-1 and TRBJ1-2; 10 nucleotides line up with TRBD1. Trimming removed 3 bases from V and 6 bases from J; junction bases left unmatched: 7. The germline V gene has CDR1 MNHNS and CDR2 SASEGT. This CDR3 contains 15 residues. This CDR3 is CASSEIAGTGDGYTF. The CDR3 nucleotides read TGTGCCAGCAGTGAGATTGCCGGGACAGGGGATGGCTACACCTTC.

This rearrangement joins TRBV7-9 to TRBJ2-3, with D possibly TRBD2 on 6 matching bases. The CDR3 contains 15 residues. V was cut by 8 bases and J by 0 bases, with 15 bases left in between. CDR1 and CDR2 from the germline V gene are SEHNR and FQNEAQ (reference sequence). DNA of the CDR3: TGTGCCAGCTCTGCGCTAGCGACTAGCACAGATACGCAGTATTTT. Protein sequence: CASSALATSTDTQYF. The full variable domain, with the rest looked up from reference TRBV7-9 and TRBJ2-3, is DTGVSQNPRHKITKRGQNVTFRCDPISEHNRLYWYRQTLGQGPEFLTYFQNEAQLEKSRLLSDRFSAERPKGSFSTLEIQRTEQGDSAMYLCASSALATSTDTQYFGPGTRLTVL.

This rearrangement joins TRBV30 to TRBJ2-2, with D possibly being TRBD2 (6 bases). The CDR3 is 15 amino acids. V lost 1 base and J lost 7, with 16 bases in between. Germline V gene lookup returns CDR1 GTSNPN and CDR2 SVGIG (reference sequence). The CDR3 here is CAWSDWREKVGELFF. The CDR3 nucleotides read TGTGCCTGGAGTGATTGGAGGGAGAAGGTCGGGGAGCTGTTTTTT.

This sequence joins TRBV5-4 and TRBJ1-1, with D tentatively TRBD1 (5 bases). The CDR3 is made up of 16 amino acids. Trimming shortened V by 4 bases and J by 2 bases, and 18 bases separated the two germline ends. Germline values: CDR1 SGHNT, CDR2 YYREEE (reference sequence). CDR3 DNA sequence: TGTGCCAGCAGCCGCGGCGGGGGAGGGGTCAACACTGAAGCTTTCTTT. Encoded protein: CASSRGGGGVNTEAFF.

This chain uses TRBV6-6 with TRBJ1-4; 9 bases match TRBD1. The junction had 6 bases not matched to a gene; V was cut back by 5 bases and J by 5 bases. The length of the CDR3 is 15 residues. CDR1 and CDR2 (germline): MNHNY, SVGAGI (reference sequence). As DNA, the CDR3 is TGTGCCAGCAGTAGGCCGGGACAGGGCAATGAAAAACTGTTTTTT. Residues: CASSRPGQGNEKLFF.

The table lists this clone with many counts. The chain combines TRBV11-2 with TRBJ2-7; 7 positions agree with TRBD1. The trim removed 6 bases at V and 1 base at J, leaving 15 bases unmatched. The CDR3 contains 17 residues. The germline V gene encodes CDR1 SGHAT and CDR2 FQNNGV. The CDR3 is CASSPIRRQGQSYEQYF. DNA for the CDR3: TGTGCCAGCAGTCCAATTCGAAGACAGGGTCAGTCCTACGAGCAGTACTTC.

This clone turned up a few times. The chain combines TRBV19 with TRBJ2-3, with D perhaps matching TRBD1 (6 bases). V was shortened by 5 bases and J by 2 bases, with 11 bases between the two germline ends. This CDR3 spans 14 amino acids. Germline CDR1 reads LNHDA; CDR2 reads SQIVND (reference sequence). The CDR3 bases are TGTGCCAGTAGTTTACAGGGTCCCACAGATACGCAGTATTTT. This translates into CASSLQGPTDTQYF.

The chain employs TRBV5-6 and TRBJ1-2; D gene ambiguous. This CDR3 has 12 residues. Trimming pared 0 bases from V and 9 bases from J, leaving 9 bases between. Germline assignment: CDR1 SGHDT and CDR2 YYEEEE. CDR3 residues: CASSLVRESYTF. The CDR3 bases are TGTGCCAGCAGCTTGGTTCGTGAGAGCTACACCTTC.

This clone was detected only a few times. Germline is not matched at one junction end, which may reflect a read error. V usage is TRBV7-7 and J usage is TRBJ2-3, with 7 nucleotides matching TRBD2. This CDR3 is built from 15 residues. Germline-derived CDR1 and CDR2 are SSHAT and FNYEAQ (reference sequence). The CDR3 nucleotides read TGTGCTAGCAGCCCCTGGGGGGGAGAAGCAGATACGCAGTATTTT. Translation: CASSPWGGEADTQYF.